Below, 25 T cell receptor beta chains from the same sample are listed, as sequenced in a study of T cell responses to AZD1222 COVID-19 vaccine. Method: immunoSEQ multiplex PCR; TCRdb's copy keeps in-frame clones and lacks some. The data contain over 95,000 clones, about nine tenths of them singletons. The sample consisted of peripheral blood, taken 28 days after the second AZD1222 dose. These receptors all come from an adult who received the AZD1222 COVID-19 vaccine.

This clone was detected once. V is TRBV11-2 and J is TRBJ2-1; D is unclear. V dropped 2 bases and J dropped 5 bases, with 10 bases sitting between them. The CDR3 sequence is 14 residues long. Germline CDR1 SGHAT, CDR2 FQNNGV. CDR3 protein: CASSLYGLDNEQFF. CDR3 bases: TGTGCCAGCAGCTTATACGGGTTGGACAATGAGCAGTTCTTC.

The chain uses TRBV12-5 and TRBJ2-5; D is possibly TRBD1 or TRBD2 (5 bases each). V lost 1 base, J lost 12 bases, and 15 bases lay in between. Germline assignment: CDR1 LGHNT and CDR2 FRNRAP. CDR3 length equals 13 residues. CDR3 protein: CASGLASRMGEYF. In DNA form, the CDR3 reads TGTGCTAGTGGTTTGGCCTCTAGAATGGGGGAGTACTTC.

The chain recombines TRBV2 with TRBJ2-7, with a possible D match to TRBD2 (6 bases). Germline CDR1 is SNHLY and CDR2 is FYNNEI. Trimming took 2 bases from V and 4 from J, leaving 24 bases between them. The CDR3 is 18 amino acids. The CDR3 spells CASSEPLGGTEFPYEQYF. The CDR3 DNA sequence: TGTGCCAGCAGTGAACCCCTAGGCGGGACCGAATTTCCTTACGAGCAGTACTTC.

The CDR3 loop is CASRLSDRPAGRRLNTEAFF. The CDR3 DNA is TGTGCAAGTCGCTTATCGGACCGCCCGGCTGGTCGGCGTTTGAACACTGAAGCTTTCTTT. This sequence joins TRBV12-2 and TRBJ1-1. TRBV12-2 is classified as a pseudogene. This CDR3 is 20 amino acids long.

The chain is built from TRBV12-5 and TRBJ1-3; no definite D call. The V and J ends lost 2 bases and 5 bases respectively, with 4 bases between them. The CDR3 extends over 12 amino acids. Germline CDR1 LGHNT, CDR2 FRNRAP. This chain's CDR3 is CASGLSRNTIYF. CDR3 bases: TGTGCTAGTGGTTTGTCTCGAAACACCATATATTTT.

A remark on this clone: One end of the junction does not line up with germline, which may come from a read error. This CDR3 is CARSLWSGGGGSYEQYF. CDR3 nucleotide sequence: TGTGCCCGCAGTTTATGGTCAGGAGGGGGGGGGTCCTACGAGCAGTACTTC. The rearrangement joins TRBV27 to TRBJ2-7; TRBD2 is a possible D gene (7 bases). The CDR3 loop spans 17 amino acids. Germline CDR1 and CDR2: MNHEY and SMNVEV (reference sequence).

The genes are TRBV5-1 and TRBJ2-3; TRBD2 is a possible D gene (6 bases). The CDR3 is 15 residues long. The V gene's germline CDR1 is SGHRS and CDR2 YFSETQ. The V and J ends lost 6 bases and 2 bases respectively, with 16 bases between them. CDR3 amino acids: CASNYGGGNTDTQYF. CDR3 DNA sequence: TGCGCCAGCAACTATGGGGGAGGTAACACAGATACGCAGTATTTT.

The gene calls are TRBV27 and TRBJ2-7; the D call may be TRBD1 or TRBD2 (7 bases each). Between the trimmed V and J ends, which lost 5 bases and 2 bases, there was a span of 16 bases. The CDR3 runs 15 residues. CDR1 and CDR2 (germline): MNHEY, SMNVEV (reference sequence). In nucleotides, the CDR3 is TGTGCCAGCAGTCCAAGGCAGGGGGGGGCCTACGAGCAGTACTTC. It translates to CASSPRQGGAYEQYF.

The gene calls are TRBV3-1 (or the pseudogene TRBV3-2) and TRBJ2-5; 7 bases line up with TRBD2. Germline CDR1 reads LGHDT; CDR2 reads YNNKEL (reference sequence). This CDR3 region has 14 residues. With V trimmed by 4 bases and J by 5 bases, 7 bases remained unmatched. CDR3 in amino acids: CASSRAGEGETQYF. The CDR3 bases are TGTGCCAGCAGCCGTGCGGGAGAAGGGGAGACCCAGTACTTC.

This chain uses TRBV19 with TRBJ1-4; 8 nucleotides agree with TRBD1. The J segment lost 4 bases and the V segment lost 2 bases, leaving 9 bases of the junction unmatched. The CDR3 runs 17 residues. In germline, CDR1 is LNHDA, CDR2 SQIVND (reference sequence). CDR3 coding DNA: TGTGCCAGTAGTATACGGCGGACAGGGTATATTAATGAAAAACTGTTTTTT. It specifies CASSIRRTGYINEKLFF.

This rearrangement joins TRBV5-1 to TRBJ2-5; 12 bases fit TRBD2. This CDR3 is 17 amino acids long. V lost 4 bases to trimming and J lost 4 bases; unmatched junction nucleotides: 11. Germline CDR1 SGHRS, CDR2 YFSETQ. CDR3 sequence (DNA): TGCGCCAGCAGCCTACCACGACTAGCGGGAGTTGGAGAGACCCAGTACTTC. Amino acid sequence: CASSLPRLAGVGETQYF. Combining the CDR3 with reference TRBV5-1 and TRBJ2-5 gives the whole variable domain KAGVTQTPRYLIKTRGQQVTLSCSPISGHRSVSWYQQTPGQGLQFLFEYFSETQRNKGNFPGRFSGRQFSNSRSEMNVSTLELGDSALYLCASSLPRLAGVGETQYFGPGTRLLVL.

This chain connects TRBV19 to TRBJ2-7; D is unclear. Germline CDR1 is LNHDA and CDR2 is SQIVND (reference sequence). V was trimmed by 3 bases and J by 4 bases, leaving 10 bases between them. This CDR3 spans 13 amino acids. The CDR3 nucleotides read TGTGCCAGTAGTATTGGGCCGGTTTACGAGCAGTACTTC. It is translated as CASSIGPVYEQYF.

The CDR3 DNA reads TGTGCCACCAGCAGAGATAACGGGATATCCGAGCAGTACTTC. Translated, it gives CATSRDNGISEQYF. The chain joins TRBV15 to TRBJ2-7, with D possibly matching TRBD2 (5 bases). The CDR3 contains 14 residues. From germline, CDR1 is LNHNV and CDR2 YYDKDF (reference sequence). V lost 0 bases, J lost 6 bases, and 12 bases lay in between.

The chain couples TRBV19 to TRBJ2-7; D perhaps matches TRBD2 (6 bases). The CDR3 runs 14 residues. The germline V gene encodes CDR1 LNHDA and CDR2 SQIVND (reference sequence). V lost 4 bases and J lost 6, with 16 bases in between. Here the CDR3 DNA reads TGTGCCAGTAGTACAGGGACTCAAGGGGTCGAGCAGTACTTC. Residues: CASSTGTQGVEQYF. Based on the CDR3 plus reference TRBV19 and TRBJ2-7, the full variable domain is DGGITQSPKYLFRKEGQNVTLSCEQNLNHDAMYWYRQDPGQGLRLIYYSQIVNDFQKGDIAEGYSVSREKKESFPLTVTSAQKNPTAFYLCASSTGTQGVEQYFGPGTRLTVT.

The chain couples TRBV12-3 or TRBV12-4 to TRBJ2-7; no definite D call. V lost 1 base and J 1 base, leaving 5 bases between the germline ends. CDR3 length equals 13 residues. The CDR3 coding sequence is TGTGCCAGCAGTTTAGGCCTTTCCTACGAGCAGTACTTC. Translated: CASSLGLSYEQYF.

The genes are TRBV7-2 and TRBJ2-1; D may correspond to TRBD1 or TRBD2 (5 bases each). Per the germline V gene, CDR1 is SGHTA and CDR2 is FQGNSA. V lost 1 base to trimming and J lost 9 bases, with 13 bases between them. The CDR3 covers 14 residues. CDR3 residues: CASSLEQGEGEQFF. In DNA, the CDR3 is TGTGCCAGCAGCTTAGAGCAGGGAGAGGGTGAGCAGTTCTTC.

The CDR3 coding sequence is TGCGCCAGCAGCTTAGACAGGTCGGGCTACGAGCAGTACTTC. This codes for CASSLDRSGYEQYF. The J gene is TRBJ2-7, the V gene TRBV10-1; a possible D gene is TRBD1 (6 bases). Per the germline V gene, CDR1 is WNHNN and CDR2 is SYGVQD (reference sequence). Trimming removed 6 bases from V and 3 bases from J, with 15 bases in between. The CDR3 extends over 14 amino acids.

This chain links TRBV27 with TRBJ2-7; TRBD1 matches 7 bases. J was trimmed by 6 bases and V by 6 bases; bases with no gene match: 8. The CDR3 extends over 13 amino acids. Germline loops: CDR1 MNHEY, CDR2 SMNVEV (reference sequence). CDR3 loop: CASRLTGSVEQYF. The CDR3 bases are TGTGCCAGCAGGTTGACAGGGTCCGTCGAGCAGTACTTC.

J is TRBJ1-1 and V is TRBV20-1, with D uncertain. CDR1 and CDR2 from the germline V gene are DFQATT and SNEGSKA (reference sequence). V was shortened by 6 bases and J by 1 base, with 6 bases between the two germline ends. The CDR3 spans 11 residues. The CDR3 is CSAGANTEAFF. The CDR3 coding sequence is TGCAGTGCCGGAGCGAACACTGAAGCTTTCTTT.

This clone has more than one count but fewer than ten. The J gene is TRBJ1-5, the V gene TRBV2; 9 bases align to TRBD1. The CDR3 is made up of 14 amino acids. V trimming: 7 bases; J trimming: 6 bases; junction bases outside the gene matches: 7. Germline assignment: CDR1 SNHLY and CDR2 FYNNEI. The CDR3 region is CASTLGQGTQPQHF. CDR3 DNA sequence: TGTGCCAGCACTCTGGGACAGGGTACTCAGCCCCAGCATTTT.

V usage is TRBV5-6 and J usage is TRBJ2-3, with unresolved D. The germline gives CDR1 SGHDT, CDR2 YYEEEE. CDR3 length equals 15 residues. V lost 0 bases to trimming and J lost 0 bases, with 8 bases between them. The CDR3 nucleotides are TGTGCCAGCAGCTTGGAGGCCGGGAGCACAGATACGCAGTATTTT. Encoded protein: CASSLEAGSTDTQYF. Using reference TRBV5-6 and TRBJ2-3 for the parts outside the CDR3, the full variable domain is DAGVTQSPTHLIKTRGQQVTLRCSPKSGHDTVSWYQQALGQGPQFIFQYYEEEERQRGNFPDRFSGHQFPNYSSELNVNALLLGDSALYLCASSLEAGSTDTQYFGPGTRLTVL.

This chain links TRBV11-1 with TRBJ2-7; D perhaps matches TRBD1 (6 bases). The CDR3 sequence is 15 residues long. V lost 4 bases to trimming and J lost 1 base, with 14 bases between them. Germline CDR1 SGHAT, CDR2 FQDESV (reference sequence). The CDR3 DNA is TGTGCCAGCAGCTCACAGGGAATAACATCCTACGAGCAGTACTTC. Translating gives CASSSQGITSYEQYF. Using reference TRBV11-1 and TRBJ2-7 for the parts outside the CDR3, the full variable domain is EAEVAQSPRYKITEKSQAVAFWCDPISGHATLYWYRQILGQGPELLVQFQDESVVDDSQLPKDRFSAERLKGVDSTLKIQPAELGDSAMYLCASSSQGITSYEQYFGPGTRLTVT.

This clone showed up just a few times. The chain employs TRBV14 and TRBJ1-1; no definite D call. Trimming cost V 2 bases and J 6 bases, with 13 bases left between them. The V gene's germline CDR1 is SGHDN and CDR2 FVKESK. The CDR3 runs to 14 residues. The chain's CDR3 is CASSQSWGTAEAFF. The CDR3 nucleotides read TGTGCCAGCAGCCAATCATGGGGAACAGCTGAAGCTTTCTTT. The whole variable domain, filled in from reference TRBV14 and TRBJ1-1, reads EAGVTQFPSHSVIEKGQTVTLRCDPISGHDNLYWYRRVMGKEIKFLLHFVKESKQDESGMPNNRFLAERTGGTYSTLKVQPAELEDSGVYFCASSQSWGTAEAFFGQGTRLTVV.

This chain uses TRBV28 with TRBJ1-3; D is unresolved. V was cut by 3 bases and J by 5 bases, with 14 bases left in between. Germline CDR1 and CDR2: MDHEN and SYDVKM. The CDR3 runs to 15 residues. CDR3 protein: CASSFRRDYRNTIYF. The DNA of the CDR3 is TGTGCCAGCAGTTTCCGGCGTGATTATAGAAACACCATATATTTT.

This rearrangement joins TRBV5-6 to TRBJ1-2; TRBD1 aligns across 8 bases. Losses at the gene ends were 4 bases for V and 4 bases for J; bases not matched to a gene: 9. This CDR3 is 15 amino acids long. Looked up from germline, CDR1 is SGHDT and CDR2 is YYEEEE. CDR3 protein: CASSLLTGDLYGYTF. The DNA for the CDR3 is TGTGCCAGCAGCCTCTTGACAGGGGATCTCTATGGCTACACCTTC.